What follows is one T cell receptor beta chain and its context. As yet, its antigen is unknown. The entry originates in a study of shared clonotypes between healthy human individuals. The overall study: Aged between 18 and 49, the donors were a couple of women and three men. CD4 naive cells filled three plates per donor, CD4 memory three, CD8 naive two and CD8 memory one. The study, taken as a whole, reports: Investigators expected sequencing depth to affect clonotype sharing among donors.

Investigators divided CD4+ cells into CD45RA+ naive and CD45RA-negative memory subsets. Assay: immunoSEQ multiplex PCR; the TCRdb copy retains only in-frame clones and omits some. The top ten hold 0.52% of the sample, which has approximately 1,000,000 clones, approximately 80% seen once. The CDR3 is made up of 11 amino acids. The germline V gene has CDR1 MNHNS and CDR2 SASEGT. V was shortened by 6 bases and J by 2 bases, with 4 bases between the two germline ends. The source of this sequence is a young man in good health. Some clones in this sample may be carry-over from other donors' samples. The specimen sequenced was memory CD4+ T cells from PBMCs. Noted subset: CD45RA-negative fraction. The chain combines TRBV6-1 with TRBJ1-2, with D hard to call. The CDR3 loop reads CASRENYGYTF. The CDR3 nucleotides read TGTGCCAGCAGGGAAAACTATGGCTACACCTTC.